The table lists the clone carrying this T cell receptor beta chain with many counts. These data are taken from a study of neurological immune-mediated disorders. With 10-nucleotide random UMIs, 5'RACE was used to make the cDNA. Via MiXCR, TCRdb re-called the 5' RACE reads, giving one row per CDR3 protein. The table includes 20,000 or so distinct CDR3 sequences, roughly 2.7% detected once. The sequence came from a woman aged 18-30 years with multiple sclerosis. The sample consisted of PBMCs.

CDR3 sequence (DNA): TGCAGTGCTAGAGATGTTAACAGGGGGGTGGAGCTGTTTTTT. This sequence encodes CSARDVNRGVELFF. The V call is TRBV20-1, the J call TRBJ2-2; 8 nucleotides agree with TRBD1. This CDR3 is built from 14 residues. Germline V lookup: CDR1 DFQATT, CDR2 SNEGSKA (reference sequence). The ends lost 0 bases at V and 10 bases at J; junction bases unmatched: 7.